These T cell receptor beta chains were read from a single sample in a study of blood T cell repertoires in COVID-19. Data came from immunoSEQ multiplex PCR; TCRdb stores just in-frame clones and leaves some out. The data contain roughly 180,000 clones, more than 70% of them seen just once; the ten biggest clones take up about 10%. Sample: peripheral blood. These receptors originate from a woman aged 80 or over with active or convalescent COVID-19. The CDR3 runs from the conserved cysteine through the conserved F or W. Fields, in order: V gene, J gene, clone size, D gene, CDR3 DNA, CDR3 protein. The D gene is left open where the match is weak. Some rows mark clone size as missing; the rest say once, few, many or name a class of expanded clone.

TRBV28	TRBJ1-5	once	TRBD1	TGTGCCAGCAGTTTGACAGGGGGCTTTCAGCCCCAGCATTTT	CASSLTGGFQPQHF
TRBV7-9	TRBJ1-5	few	-	TGTGCCAGCAGCTTAGATAGCAGACCCCAGCATTTT	CASSLDSRPQHF
TRBV5-6	TRBJ2-7	-	TRBD2	TGTGCCAGCATCTCTTGGAGTCGGCGGGGGTCCTACGAGCAGTACTTC	CASISWSRRGSYEQYF
TRBV6-2/TRBV6-3	TRBJ1-5	-	TRBD1	TGTGCCAGCAGTTACTGGACAGGGGGCACCGAGAGCAATCAGCCCCAGCATTTT	CASSYWTGGTESNQPQHF
TRBV5-4	TRBJ2-2	-	-	TGTGCCAGCAGCTTGCCCCATAGAACCGGGGAGCTGTTTTTT	CASSLPHRTGELFF
TRBV29-1	TRBJ2-7	-	-	TGCAGCGTTGAAGAAATCGTCCAGTCGGGTGTGGGTTTTGTCTTC	CSVEEIVQSGVGFVF
TRBV4-2	TRBJ2-5	-	TRBD2	TGTGCCAGCAGCCAAGAGTGGAGGACTAGCGGGAGTGGAGAGACCCAGTACTTC	CASSQEWRTSGSGETQYF
TRBV9	TRBJ2-1	once	TRBD1	TGTGCCAGCAGCCTCGGGACAGGGGGTGGCAATGAGCAGTTCTTC	CASSLGTGGGNEQFF
TRBV19	TRBJ1-2	-	-	TGTGCCAGTAATGACAGGATGGATGGCTACACCTTC	CASNDRMDGYTF
TRBV30	TRBJ1-5	once	-	TGTGCCTGGAGTGTACAAGTGACAGCGGGTAATCAGCCCCAGCATTTT	CAWSVQVTAGNQPQHF
TRBV13	TRBJ2-7	-	-	TGTGCCAGCAGCCCTCCAAGCTTCAGGGAGCAGTACTTC	CASSPPSFREQYF
TRBV30	TRBJ1-1	once	-	TGTGCCTGGAGGGTAACGGTTACCACAGCCACAGTGAACACTGAAGCTTTCTTT	CAWRVTVTTATVNTEAFF
TRBV7-9	TRBJ2-3	-	TRBD1	TGTGCCAGCCTAGACAGGGCCGATACGCAGTATTTT	CASLDRADTQYF
TRBV7-3	TRBJ2-5	-	TRBD2	TGTGCCAGCAGTTCCCGGGCGGGGGTCGAGACCCAGTACTTC	CASSSRAGVETQYF
TRBV27	TRBJ2-5	many	TRBD1	TGTGCCAGCAGTGGACAGGGGGTGGCACGCCAAGAGACCCAGTACTTC	CASSGQGVARQETQYF
TRBV11-3	TRBJ2-3	-	-	TGTGCCAGCAGCTTGGACCCGGGGGCAGATACGCAGTATTTT	CASSLDPGADTQYF
TRBV20-1	TRBJ1-1	few	-	TGCAGTGCTCTGGACGGGATGGAAGCTTTCTTT	CSALDGMEAFF
TRBV7-3	TRBJ2-7	-	-	TGTGCCAGCAGCTCCAGTGGTACGGGGGAGCAGTACTTC	CASSSSGTGEQYF
TRBV7-3	TRBJ1-5	-	-	TGTGCCAGCAGCTCCCTCGGGGTGGGGTCAAACTATCAGCCCCAGCATTTT	CASSSLGVGSNYQPQHF
TRBV24-1	TRBJ1-1	-	-	TGTGCCACCAGATTAGACATGAACACTGAAGCTTTCTTT	CATRLDMNTEAFF
TRBV11-2	TRBJ2-7	many	-	TGTGCCAGCAGCTTAGATCGGGACGGGAGATCGTACTTC	CASSLDRDGRSYF
TRBV18	TRBJ2-3	-	-	TGTGCCAGCTCACCACTAATCCGTAGCACAGATACGCAGTATTTT	CASSPLIRSTDTQYF
TRBV5-1	TRBJ2-5	-	-	TGCGCCAGCAGCTTGGGGGCAGCCCAAGAGACCCAGTACTTC	CASSLGAAQETQYF
TRBV10-3	TRBJ1-1	-	TRBD1	TGTGCCATCAACCCAGGGGGCACTGAAGCTTTCTTT	CAINPGGTEAFF
TRBV3-1/TRBV3-2	TRBJ2-2	-	TRBD2	TGTGCCAGCAGCCACGGACTAGCGGGAGCTGGGGAGCTGTTTTTT	CASSHGLAGAGELFF
TRBV3-1/TRBV3-2	TRBJ2-1	-	TRBD2	TGTGCCAGCAGCCAAGAGAGCGGGAGTTACAATGAGCAGTTCTTC	CASSQESGSYNEQFF
TRBV6-5	TRBJ1-1	-	TRBD1	TGTGCCAGCAGTTACGACAGGGGAACTGAAGCTTTCTTT	CASSYDRGTEAFF
TRBV30	TRBJ1-2	few	-	TGTGCCTGGAGTGACCGGAACTATGGCTACACCTTC	CAWSDRNYGYTF
TRBV6-2/TRBV6-3	TRBJ2-7	-	-	TGTGCCAGCAGTTACCTTAGCGGTGCCTACGAGCAGTACTTC	CASSYLSGAYEQYF
TRBV6-1	TRBJ1-6	-	TRBD1	TGTGCCAGCAGTGCATTCCCCGGACAGGGGGTTTCACCCCTCCACTTT	CASSAFPGQGVSPLHF
TRBV6-2/TRBV6-3	TRBJ1-6	-	-	TGTGCCAGCAGTTCCAGGGTTAGAGTTTCACCCCTCCACTTT	CASSSRVRVSPLHF
TRBV6-5	TRBJ1-2	-	TRBD1	TGTGCCAGCTGGACAGGAAACTATGGCTACACCTTC	CASWTGNYGYTF
TRBV3-1/TRBV3-2	TRBJ2-1	-	TRBD2	TGTGCCAGCAGCCAAGATTTGACTAGCGGGAGTAAGGACAATGAGCAGTTCTTC	CASSQDLTSGSKDNEQFF
TRBV6-5	TRBJ2-7	-	TRBD2	TGTGCCACTAATCCTAGCGGCTCCTACGAGCAGTACTTC	CATNPSGSYEQYF
TRBV5-1	TRBJ1-3	-	-	TGCGCCAGCAGCTTGAAGGGGGACGGAAACACCATATATTTT	CASSLKGDGNTIYF
TRBV19	TRBJ1-5	-	-	TGTGCCAGTAGTAGGCAGGTTAGCAATCAGCCCCAGCATTTT	CASSRQVSNQPQHF
TRBV19	TRBJ1-2	-	-	TGTGCCAGTAGCCCCGGGGGGGGCAAAGGCTATGGCTACACCTTC	CASSPGGGKGYGYTF
TRBV5-1	TRBJ2-3	-	TRBD1	TGCGCCAGCAGCGAGGGACAGGGTACAGATACGCAGTATTTT	CASSEGQGTDTQYF
TRBV27	TRBJ2-6	-	-	TGTGCCAGCAGTTTCTATCGGGGCTCTGGGGCCAACGTCCTGACTTTC	CASSFYRGSGANVLTF
TRBV6-1	TRBJ1-2	-	-	TGTGCCAGCAGTGAAGTGGGAGGGGCCGGCTATGGCTACACCTTC	CASSEVGGAGYGYTF
TRBV11-3	TRBJ1-2	-	TRBD1	TGTGCCAGCAGACCGGACGGACAGGGTAGGGGCTATGGCTACACCTTC	CASRPDGQGRGYGYTF
TRBV7-9	TRBJ1-2	-	TRBD1	TGTGCCAGCAGCCCGACAGGGGGTGACTATGGCTACACCTTC	CASSPTGGDYGYTF
TRBV18	TRBJ2-2	-	-	TGTGCCAGCTCACCAGGGACTGCCGACAGCACCGGGGAGCTGTTTTTT	CASSPGTADSTGELFF
TRBV24-1	TRBJ1-1	few	TRBD1	TGTGCCACCAGGACAGGGGGGTTAGTAGCTGAAGCTTTCTTT	CATRTGGLVAEAFF
TRBV6-5	TRBJ2-6	-	TRBD1	TGTGCCAGCAGTCTCGAGGACAGGTGGGCCAACGTCCTGACTTTC	CASSLEDRWANVLTF
TRBV19	TRBJ1-5	-	-	TGTGCCAGTACCAAATTGGTAAGGGGTGGGCAGCCCCAGCATTTT	CASTKLVRGGQPQHF
TRBV7-3	TRBJ2-1	-	TRBD2	TGTGCCAGCAGCCCCTACGGATTAGCGGGAGGTTACAATGAGCAGTTCTTC	CASSPYGLAGGYNEQFF
TRBV18	TRBJ2-2	-	-	TGTGCCAGCTCACAGACCGCGGTGACCGGGGAGCTGTTTTTT	CASSQTAVTGELFF
TRBV6-1	TRBJ1-5	-	-	TGTGCCAGCAGTGAAATGAGGATCCGGCCCCAGCATTTT	CASSEMRIRPQHF
TRBV7-3	TRBJ2-7	once	TRBD1	TGTGCCAGCAGCTTAGGGACAGGGGCGGCTTTGGGGGAGCAGTACTTC	CASSLGTGAALGEQYF
TRBV6-1	TRBJ1-2	-	TRBD1	TGTGCCAGCAGTGAGGGACAGGGGGCGATCTATGGCTACACCTTC	CASSEGQGAIYGYTF
TRBV27	TRBJ2-7	-	TRBD2	TGTGCCAGCAGTTTAAGCGGGAGGAGCTCCTACGAGCAGTACTTC	CASSLSGRSSYEQYF
TRBV5-1	TRBJ2-1	once	-	TGCGCCAGCAGCTTCGGCGGGACAGCGAGCTCCTACAATGAGCAGTTCTTC	CASSFGGTASSYNEQFF
TRBV9	TRBJ2-2	-	-	TGTGCCAGCAGCGTCTCCGGGACTCTGAACACCGGGGAGCTGTTTTTT	CASSVSGTLNTGELFF
TRBV28	TRBJ1-6	few	TRBD1	TGTGCCAGCAGTTTAGACAGGGCGACACCCCTCCACTTT	CASSLDRATPLHF